This T cell receptor beta chain was recorded in a study of shared clonotypes between healthy human individuals. Looked up from germline, CDR1 is PRHDT and CDR2 is FYEKMQ (reference sequence). The CDR3 runs 13 residues. After removal of 5 bases from V and 3 bases from J, the junction contained 3 bases not matched to a gene. Repertoires were generated with immunoSEQ multiplex PCR, while TCRdb's copy carries only in-frame clones and drops some. The data contain about 2 million clones, approximately 94% of them singletons. Naive CD8 cells lacked CD45RO, underwent positive selection for CCR7 and left out terminally differentiated effector memory CD45RA+ cells.

This sequence originates from a young man in good health. The sample taken for sequencing was naive CD8+ T cells sorted from blood. The chain carries TRBV13 and TRBJ2-7, with 8 bases matching TRBD2. The CDR3 DNA sequence: TGTGCCAGCAGCGGGGGGACTAGCTACGAGCAGTACTTC. It yields the protein CASSGGTSYEQYF.